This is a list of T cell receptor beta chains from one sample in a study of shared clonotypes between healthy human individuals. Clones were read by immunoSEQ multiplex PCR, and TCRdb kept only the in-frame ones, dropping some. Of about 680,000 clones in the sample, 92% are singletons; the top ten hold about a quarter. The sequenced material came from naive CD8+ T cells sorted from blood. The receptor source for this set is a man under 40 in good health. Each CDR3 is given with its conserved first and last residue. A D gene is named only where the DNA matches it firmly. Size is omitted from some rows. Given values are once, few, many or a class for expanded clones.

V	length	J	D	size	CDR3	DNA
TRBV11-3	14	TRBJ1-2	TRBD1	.	CASSPRQGANGYTF	TGTGCCAGCAGCCCACGACAGGGGGCGAATGGCTACACCTTC
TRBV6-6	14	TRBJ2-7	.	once	CASSYVGGDYEQYF	TGTGCCAGCAGTTATGTGGGGGGTGATTACGAGCAGTACTTC
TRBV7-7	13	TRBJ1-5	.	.	CASSLAPNQPQHF	TGTGCTAGCAGCTTAGCGCCGAATCAGCCCCAGCATTTT
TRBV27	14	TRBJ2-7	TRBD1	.	CVSGGRDRAYEQYF	TGTGTCTCGGGTGGGAGGGACAGGGCCTACGAGCAGTACTTC
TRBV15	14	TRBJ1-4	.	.	CATSIVGLNEKLFF	TGTGCCACCAGCATCGTCGGCCTGAATGAAAAACTGTTTTTT
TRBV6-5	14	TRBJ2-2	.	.	CASSYHRTAGELFF	TGTGCCAGCAGCTATCATCGGACAGCCGGGGAGCTGTTTTTT
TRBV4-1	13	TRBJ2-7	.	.	CASSQQRTYEQYF	TGCGCCAGCAGCCAACAGCGGACCTACGAGCAGTACTTC
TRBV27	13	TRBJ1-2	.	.	CASSLSLYYGYTF	TGTGCCAGCAGTTTAAGTCTGTACTATGGCTACACCTTC
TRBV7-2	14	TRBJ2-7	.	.	CASSLDSPSYEQYF	TGTGCCAGCAGCTTAGACAGCCCCTCCTACGAGCAGTACTTC
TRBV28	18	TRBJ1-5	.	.	CASRIPEWEGGANQPQHF	TGTGCCAGCAGAATTCCGGAGTGGGAGGGGGGGGCCAATCAGCCCCAGCATTTT
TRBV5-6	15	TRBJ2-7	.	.	CASSLGQGARNEQYF	TGTGCCAGCAGCTTGGGGCAGGGCGCCCGGAACGAGCAGTACTTC
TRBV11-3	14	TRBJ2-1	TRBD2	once	CASSSGLASNEQFF	TGTGCCAGCAGCTCAGGACTAGCGTCCAATGAGCAGTTCTTC
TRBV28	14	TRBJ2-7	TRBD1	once	CASSSGTGHYEQYF	TGTGCCAGCAGTTCCGGGACAGGCCACTACGAGCAGTACTTC
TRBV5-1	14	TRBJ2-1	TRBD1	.	CARLGQDDYNEQFF	TGCGCCAGATTGGGACAGGACGACTACAATGAGCAGTTCTTC
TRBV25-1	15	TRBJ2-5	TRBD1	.	CASSGDSGYQETQYF	TGTGCCAGCAGTGGGGACAGCGGTTACCAAGAGACCCAGTACTTC
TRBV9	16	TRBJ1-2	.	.	CASSVEEPGENYGYTF	TGTGCCAGCAGCGTAGAGGAGCCGGGCGAAAACTATGGCTACACCTTC
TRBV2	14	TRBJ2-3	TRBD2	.	CASSELAGGVTQYF	TGTGCCAGCAGTGAACTAGCGGGAGGAGTTACGCAGTATTTT
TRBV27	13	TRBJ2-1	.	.	CASSFGVYNEQFF	TGTGCCAGCAGTTTTGGCGTCTACAATGAGCAGTTCTTC
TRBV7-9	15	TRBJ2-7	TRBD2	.	CASSITSGSSYEQYF	TGTGCCAGCAGCATAACTAGCGGGTCCTCCTACGAGCAGTACTTC
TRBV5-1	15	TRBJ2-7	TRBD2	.	CASTDAVAGSYEQYF	TGCGCCAGCACCGACGCGGTAGCGGGTTCCTACGAGCAGTACTTC
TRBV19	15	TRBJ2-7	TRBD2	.	CASSPGSGMTYEQYF	TGTGCCAGTAGCCCCGGTAGCGGGATGACCTACGAGCAGTACTTC
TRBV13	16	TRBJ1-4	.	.	CASSLGRAGPNEKLFF	TGTGCCAGCAGCTTAGGCCGGGCAGGACCAAATGAAAAACTGTTTTTT
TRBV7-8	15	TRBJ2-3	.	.	CASSRPSGNTDTQYF	TGTGCCAGCAGCCGACCCTCGGGAAACACAGATACGCAGTATTTT
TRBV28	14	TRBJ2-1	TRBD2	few	CASRTSGEYNEQFF	TGTGCCAGCAGAACTAGCGGGGAATACAATGAGCAGTTCTTC
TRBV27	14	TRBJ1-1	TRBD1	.	CASTRQGGNTEAFF	TGTGCCAGCACGCGACAGGGTGGCAACACTGAAGCTTTCTTT
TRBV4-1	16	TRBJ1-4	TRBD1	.	CASSHNAGTGNEKLFF	TGCGCCAGCAGCCATAACGCCGGGACAGGGAATGAAAAACTGTTTTTT
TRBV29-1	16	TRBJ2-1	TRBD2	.	CSVEGGLAGLDNEQFF	TGCAGCGTTGAAGGCGGGCTAGCGGGACTCGACAATGAGCAGTTCTTC
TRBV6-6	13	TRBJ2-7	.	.	CASSLGRDYEQYF	TGTGCCAGCAGTCTCGGACGAGACTACGAGCAGTACTTC
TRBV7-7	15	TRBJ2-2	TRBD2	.	CASTPLAGATGELFF	TGTGCCAGCACCCCCCTGGCGGGAGCCACCGGGGAGCTGTTTTTT
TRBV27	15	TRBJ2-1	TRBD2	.	CASSLTSGLYNEQFF	TGTGCCAGCAGTTTAACTAGCGGGCTCTACAATGAGCAGTTCTTC
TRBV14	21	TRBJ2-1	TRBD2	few	CASSQRGWDPTSGRYYNEQFF	TGTGCCAGCAGCCAACGGGGGTGGGACCCAACTAGCGGGAGGTACTACAATGAGCAGTTCTTC
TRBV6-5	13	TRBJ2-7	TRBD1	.	CASSYRQGNEQYF	TGTGCCAGCAGTTACAGACAGGGAAACGAGCAGTACTTC
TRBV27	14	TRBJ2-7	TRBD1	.	CASSSRQGPGEQYF	TGTGCCAGCAGTTCCCGACAGGGGCCGGGCGAGCAGTACTTC